This record concerns one T cell receptor (beta chain) sequence. The antigen is not known. These data come from a study of blood T cells in healthy people across ages. Study outcomes and limitations: Because sorting was not performed, PBMCs prevented conclusive naive versus antigen-experienced comparison. The study regarded diversity estimates from one million T cells as underestimates.

The CDR3 totals 13 residues. Trimming pared 3 bases from V and 4 bases from J, leaving 12 bases between. Germline V CDR1 and CDR2: SQVTM, ANQGSEA. With a J-beta primer mix and a sample-barcoded 5' primer, a second PCR ran about 6 to 11 cycles. Individual samples furnished no less than 2.5 million CDR3-containing paired-end reads apiece. TCRdb reanalysed the 5' RACE reads using MiXCR and keeps one entry per CDR3 protein. The sample gives over 700,000 distinct CDR3 sequences, 25% of which show up once; 9.4% is in the top ten. The sample also formed part of further work on T cells of mothers and their children. As reported in that work: Inherited differences only slightly affect thymic shaping of TCR recombination output.

Sequences were obtained from blood. This clonotype originated in a boy aged 5-17 years in good health. The chain combines TRBV29-1 with TRBJ2-5; possibly TRBD1 for D (6 bases). This CDR3 reads CSVDGLGGETQYF. DNA for the CDR3: TGCAGCGTTGACGGTTTAGGGGGAGAGACCCAGTACTTC.